This T cell receptor (beta chain) was retrieved from a study of Graves' ophthalmopathy and Graves' hyperthyroidism. The evidence that diagnosis relied on was clinical symptoms, serum thyroxine, TRAb, thyroid ultrasound and orbital computed tomography. Fresh peripheral blood (about 10 ml) yielded the PBMCs. Looked up from germline, CDR1 is SGDLS and CDR2 is YYNGEE. This CDR3 is built from 14 residues. Trimming took off 6 bases at V and 0 bases at J, with 11 bases between the two ends. Investigators amplified TCR beta CDR3 regions from RNA transcripts. First-round RT-PCR relied on HTBI primers, and a second-round multiplex PCR came next. MiXCR, run by TCRdb on the multiplex PCR reads, gives a single entry per CDR3 protein. The data hold hundreds of thousands of distinct CDR3 sequences, with 22% observed a single time.

The origin of this receptor is a woman aged 18-29 years with stable Graves' hyperthyroidism. Some clones in this sample may be carry-over from other donors' samples. V usage is TRBV9 and J usage is TRBJ2-3; D perhaps matches TRBD2 (6 bases). The specimen sequenced was peripheral blood. CDR3 sequence: CASNTGTSTDTQYF. CDR3 DNA sequence: TGTGCCAGCAACACCGGGACTAGCACAGATACGCAGTATTTT.